A selection of T cell receptor beta chains follows, all from one sample in a study of radiotherapy plus CTLA-4 blockade in lung cancer. The assay was immunoSEQ multiplex PCR, and TCRdb's table has in-frame clones only and misses some. Of around 72,000 clones listed, around 80% were seen once; the top ten hold roughly 7%. The sample consisted of peripheral blood, taken from a patient treated with radiotherapy plus ipilimumab. The source is a human donor with non-small cell lung cancer who had a complete response to radiotherapy plus ipilimumab. CDR3s include the opening cysteine and the closing phenylalanine or tryptophan. Fields, in order: clone size, V gene, J gene, D gene, CDR3 protein, CDR3 DNA. A D gene is named only where the DNA matches it firmly. Size is stated for part of the rows, as once, few or many counts, or as a class when the clone is expanded.

clone_size: few; v_call: TRBV6-1; j_call: TRBJ2-3; d_call: .; cdr3_aa: CASSAHATKHTDTQYF; cdr3_nt: TGTGCCAGCAGTGCCCATGCAACGAAGCACACAGATACGCAGTATTTT
clone_size: .; v_call: TRBV7-2; j_call: TRBJ2-5; d_call: TRBD2; cdr3_aa: CASSPGREGETQYF; cdr3_nt: TGTGCCAGCAGCCCCGGTCGGGAGGGGGAGACCCAGTACTTC
clone_size: .; v_call: TRBV7-9; j_call: TRBJ2-7; d_call: TRBD2; cdr3_aa: CASSLSLAGVYEQYF; cdr3_nt: TGTGCCAGCAGCTTATCACTAGCGGGGGTCTACGAGCAGTACTTC
clone_size: few; v_call: TRBV7-8; j_call: TRBJ1-3; d_call: TRBD1; cdr3_aa: CASSPATGRGNTIYF; cdr3_nt: TGTGCCAGCAGCCCAGCGACAGGGAGGGGAAACACCATATATTTT
clone_size: .; v_call: TRBV7-2; j_call: TRBJ1-4; d_call: .; cdr3_aa: CASSPPGRPEELFF; cdr3_nt: TGTGCCAGCAGCCCACCGGGCCGGCCGGAGGAACTGTTTTTT
clone_size: .; v_call: TRBV7-2; j_call: TRBJ2-3; d_call: .; cdr3_aa: CASSFASGDTQYF; cdr3_nt: TGTGCCAGCAGCTTCGCCTCGGGCGATACGCAGTATTTT
clone_size: .; v_call: TRBV6-5; j_call: TRBJ2-7; d_call: .; cdr3_aa: CASSYSGPQRYEQYF; cdr3_nt: TGTGCCAGCAGTTATTCCGGACCCCAGCGCTACGAGCAGTACTTC
clone_size: .; v_call: TRBV7-8; j_call: TRBJ1-2; d_call: .; cdr3_aa: CASSFGAGTVAFNYGYTF; cdr3_nt: TGTGCCAGCAGCTTTGGTGCCGGGACGGTAGCCTTTAACTATGGCTACACCTTC
clone_size: .; v_call: TRBV13; j_call: TRBJ2-1; d_call: TRBD1; cdr3_aa: CASSTTGTGANEQFF; cdr3_nt: TGTGCCAGCAGCACGACCGGGACAGGGGCCAATGAGCAGTTCTTC
clone_size: .; v_call: TRBV5-6; j_call: TRBJ1-6; d_call: TRBD1; cdr3_aa: CASSPGTGVGSPLHF; cdr3_nt: TGTGCCAGCAGCCCAGGGACAGGGGTTGGTTCACCCCTCCACTTT
clone_size: .; v_call: TRBV11-3; j_call: TRBJ1-3; d_call: .; cdr3_aa: CASRTAEGSGNTIYF; cdr3_nt: TGTGCCAGTCGGACAGCCGAGGGTTCTGGAAACACCATATATTTT
clone_size: once; v_call: TRBV5-1; j_call: TRBJ2-5; d_call: TRBD2; cdr3_aa: CTSSASGGQETQYF; cdr3_nt: TGCACCAGCAGCGCTAGCGGGGGGCAAGAGACCCAGTACTTC
clone_size: .; v_call: TRBV7-2; j_call: TRBJ1-5; d_call: .; cdr3_aa: CASSLYDQPQHF; cdr3_nt: TGTGCCAGCAGCTTATACGATCAGCCCCAGCATTTT
clone_size: few; v_call: TRBV6-6; j_call: TRBJ2-2; d_call: .; cdr3_aa: CASLPGRGTGELFF; cdr3_nt: TGTGCCAGCTTACCAGGCCGTGGGACCGGGGAGCTGTTTTTT
clone_size: once; v_call: TRBV4-3; j_call: TRBJ1-5; d_call: .; cdr3_aa: CASSQDPQGGQPQHF; cdr3_nt: TGCGCCAGCAGCCAAGATCCCCAGGGAGGTCAGCCCCAGCATTTT
clone_size: .; v_call: TRBV30; j_call: TRBJ1-3; d_call: .; cdr3_aa: CAWSPGNTIYF; cdr3_nt: TGTGCCTGGAGTCCTGGAAACACCATATATTTT
clone_size: .; v_call: TRBV5-1; j_call: TRBJ1-1; d_call: TRBD1; cdr3_aa: CASSLDRGRTEAFF; cdr3_nt: TGCGCCAGCAGCTTGGACAGGGGCCGGACTGAAGCTTTCTTT
clone_size: .; v_call: TRBV10-3; j_call: TRBJ2-1; d_call: TRBD2; cdr3_aa: CAISGLVAGGSSNNEQFF; cdr3_nt: TGTGCCATCAGTGGGTTGGTAGCGGGAGGTTCATCCAACAATGAGCAGTTCTTC
clone_size: .; v_call: TRBV5-6; j_call: TRBJ1-1; d_call: TRBD1; cdr3_aa: CASSLQGWDEAFF; cdr3_nt: TGTGCCAGCAGCCTACAGGGGTGGGATGAAGCTTTCTTT
clone_size: .; v_call: TRBV2; j_call: TRBJ2-5; d_call: TRBD1; cdr3_aa: CASIAGGETQYF; cdr3_nt: TGTGCCAGCATCGCAGGGGGAGAGACCCAGTACTTC
clone_size: .; v_call: TRBV15; j_call: TRBJ1-2; d_call: TRBD1; cdr3_aa: CATSRPGTGDNNYGYTF; cdr3_nt: TGTGCCACCAGCAGACCGGGGACAGGGGATAATAACTATGGCTACACCTTC
clone_size: .; v_call: TRBV30; j_call: TRBJ1-3; d_call: .; cdr3_aa: CAWSGLRPSGNTIYF; cdr3_nt: TGTGCCTGGAGTGGATTAAGACCCTCTGGAAACACCATATATTTT
clone_size: .; v_call: TRBV29-1; j_call: TRBJ2-3; d_call: TRBD2; cdr3_aa: CSVSGGDTQYF; cdr3_nt: TGCAGCGTTTCGGGGGGGGATACGCAGTATTTT
clone_size: .; v_call: TRBV10-3; j_call: TRBJ2-2; d_call: TRBD1; cdr3_aa: CAITQGAVTGELFF; cdr3_nt: TGTGCCATCACGCAGGGGGCAGTCACCGGGGAGCTGTTTTTT
clone_size: few; v_call: TRBV19; j_call: TRBJ1-1; d_call: .; cdr3_aa: CASSVTGYTEAFF; cdr3_nt: TGTGCCAGTAGTGTTACAGGGTACACTGAAGCTTTCTTT
clone_size: .; v_call: TRBV29-1; j_call: TRBJ2-6; d_call: .; cdr3_aa: CSVEDGRGLAGANVLTF; cdr3_nt: TGCAGCGTTGAAGACGGCAGGGGTTTGGCGGGGGCCAACGTCCTGACTTTC
clone_size: .; v_call: TRBV9; j_call: TRBJ1-2; d_call: TRBD1; cdr3_aa: CASSVVKGTDLRGYTF; cdr3_nt: TGTGCCAGCAGCGTAGTTAAAGGGACAGACCTACGGGGCTACACCTTC
clone_size: .; v_call: TRBV18; j_call: TRBJ2-1; d_call: .; cdr3_aa: CASSPVTGGYNEQFF; cdr3_nt: TGTGCCAGCTCTCCAGTGACAGGAGGTTACAATGAGCAGTTCTTC
clone_size: .; v_call: TRBV4-3; j_call: TRBJ2-2; d_call: .; cdr3_aa: CASSLGARNTGELFF; cdr3_nt: TGCGCCAGCAGCCTTGGGGCCCGAAACACCGGGGAGCTGTTTTTT
clone_size: .; v_call: TRBV4-3; j_call: TRBJ2-7; d_call: TRBD1; cdr3_aa: CASSLDREPLYEQYF; cdr3_nt: TGCGCCAGCAGCCTCGACAGGGAGCCCTTATACGAGCAGTACTTC
clone_size: few; v_call: TRBV7-6; j_call: TRBJ1-1; d_call: TRBD1; cdr3_aa: CASSLRPDRMNTEAFF; cdr3_nt: TGTGCCAGCAGCCTTCGACCGGACAGGATGAACACTGAAGCTTTCTTT
clone_size: .; v_call: TRBV5-5; j_call: TRBJ1-2; d_call: TRBD1; cdr3_aa: CASSFQGAVWDYGYTF; cdr3_nt: TGTGCCAGCAGCTTCCAGGGGGCCGTTTGGGACTATGGCTACACCTTC
clone_size: .; v_call: TRBV7-2; j_call: TRBJ2-1; d_call: TRBD2; cdr3_aa: CASSRQGLPGNEQFF; cdr3_nt: TGTGCCAGCAGCCGGCAGGGACTACCCGGCAATGAGCAGTTCTTC
clone_size: .; v_call: TRBV25-1; j_call: TRBJ2-1; d_call: TRBD1; cdr3_aa: CASIGTGGTYNEQFF; cdr3_nt: TGTGCCAGCATAGGGACAGGGGGGACCTACAATGAGCAGTTCTTC
clone_size: .; v_call: TRBV18; j_call: TRBJ1-1; d_call: .; cdr3_aa: CASSPSPTPKPAFF; cdr3_nt: TGTGCCAGCTCACCATCTCCGACACCTAAGCCAGCTTTCTTT
clone_size: .; v_call: TRBV10-2; j_call: TRBJ1-5; d_call: .; cdr3_aa: CASSESSWVQPQHF; cdr3_nt: TGCGCCAGCAGTGAGTCTAGCTGGGTTCAGCCCCAGCATTTT
clone_size: .; v_call: TRBV1; j_call: TRBJ2-3; d_call: .; cdr3_aa: CTSSHLAGGTDTQYF; cdr3_nt: TGCACCAGCAGCCACCTAGCGGGGGGCACAGATACGCAGTATTTT
clone_size: .; v_call: TRBV2; j_call: TRBJ2-5; d_call: .; cdr3_aa: CASSDRLNRGTQYF; cdr3_nt: TGTGCCAGCAGTGATAGACTTAACCGGGGGACCCAGTACTTC
clone_size: .; v_call: TRBV2; j_call: TRBJ2-3; d_call: TRBD2; cdr3_aa: CASEGSGGTDTQYF; cdr3_nt: TGTGCCAGCGAAGGCAGCGGGGGGACAGATACGCAGTATTTT
clone_size: medium-sized; v_call: TRBV5-8; j_call: TRBJ1-2; d_call: TRBD1; cdr3_aa: CASSLRRTGGSWGYTF; cdr3_nt: TGTGCCAGCAGCTTGCGCCGGACAGGGGGTTCTTGGGGCTACACCTTC
clone_size: .; v_call: TRBV5-1; j_call: TRBJ2-7; d_call: .; cdr3_aa: CASSPTRDSYEQYF; cdr3_nt: TGCGCCAGCAGCCCTACTAGGGATTCCTACGAGCAGTACTTC
clone_size: .; v_call: TRBV5-1; j_call: TRBJ2-7; d_call: .; cdr3_aa: CASSPIPGAAHEQYF; cdr3_nt: TGCGCCAGCAGCCCGATTCCGGGCGCCGCCCACGAGCAGTACTTC
clone_size: .; v_call: TRBV7-6; j_call: TRBJ2-5; d_call: .; cdr3_aa: CASSSTGFKDQYF; cdr3_nt: TGTGCCAGCAGCTCCACGGGTTTCAAAGACCAGTACTTC
clone_size: .; v_call: TRBV6-4; j_call: TRBJ2-3; d_call: TRBD2; cdr3_aa: CASSDAGTSFTDTQYF; cdr3_nt: TGTGCCAGCAGTGACGCCGGGACTAGCTTCACAGATACGCAGTATTTT
clone_size: .; v_call: TRBV29-1; j_call: TRBJ1-2; d_call: .; cdr3_aa: CSVESDQGNYGYTF; cdr3_nt: TGCAGCGTTGAAAGCGACCAGGGTAACTATGGCTACACCTTC
clone_size: .; v_call: TRBV10-3; j_call: TRBJ1-2; d_call: .; cdr3_aa: CAISESNPNYGYTF; cdr3_nt: TGTGCCATCAGTGAGTCAAATCCTAACTATGGCTACACCTTC
clone_size: few; v_call: TRBV29-1; j_call: TRBJ2-5; d_call: .; cdr3_aa: CSVPGFSGLETQYF; cdr3_nt: TGCAGCGTCCCGGGGTTTTCTGGGCTAGAGACCCAGTACTTC
clone_size: .; v_call: TRBV4-3; j_call: TRBJ1-3; d_call: .; cdr3_aa: CASSPRVGNTIYF; cdr3_nt: TGCGCCAGCAGCCCCAGGGTAGGAAACACCATATATTTT
clone_size: few; v_call: TRBV18; j_call: TRBJ1-2; d_call: .; cdr3_aa: CANSRGENYGYTF; cdr3_nt: TGTGCCAACTCACGGGGAGAAAACTATGGCTACACCTTC
clone_size: once; v_call: TRBV12-5; j_call: TRBJ1-1; d_call: .; cdr3_aa: CASGPGRNTEAFF; cdr3_nt: TGTGCTAGTGGGCCAGGACGGAACACTGAAGCTTTCTTT